The present T cell receptor beta chain was sequenced within a study of cytomegalovirus exposure and HLA in healthy donors (dated by TCRdb to 2017 to 2019). Describing the broader study: According to a later analysis, one platform produced both the 120 validation repertoires and the 550 to 800 repertoires of the first cohort. To predict cytomegalovirus infection status, the study combined high-throughput TCR immunosequencing, statistical association of individual TCRs with disease status, and machine learning. The study aimed to test whether cataloging public T cell receptors could reveal signatures of past pathogen exposure. Along with the roughly 670-subject first cohort, a separate validation cohort of 120 different subjects was used.

Separate from the roughly 650-subject first cohort, the validation cohort of around 130 subjects was the group to which the donors belonged. The research as a whole found: In a later analysis, TCRs clustered in the first cohort were found to also tend to co-occur in the 130 or so validation repertoires, with 85% to 95% of cluster scores above 0. The classifier was reported to diagnose cytomegalovirus status with high specificity and sensitivity in both the original cohort and the validation cohort. In the study, approximately 160 TCR beta chains were listed as associated with cytomegalovirus. All 120 or so repertoires were used to score co-occurrence in the validation cohort in a later analysis, because that analysis had no HLA typing for the cohort. A few of the identified cytomegalovirus-associated TCR beta chains were confirmed in vitro to be specific for cytomegalovirus antigens. According to the authors, the approach could potentially be generalized to other disease states and immunological phenotypes. Most TCR sequences were observed very rarely across donors, whereas some public TCRs were present in many individuals.

Worth noting for this clone: The target of this receptor is not known. Per-nucleotide qualities are absent, and no much larger clonotype sits a single base away.

Library prep was done by the immunoSEQ multiplex PCR assay. The study's processing was this. A statistical classification framework was developed to diagnose cytomegalovirus status using the catalog of TCR beta chain sequences. Here the immuneACCESS table is served through TCRdb, limited to in-frame sequences with V and J called. Missing clones are a known gap in these copies; in checked studies unresolved V genes cover under half, and the rest lacks a known reason. Clone size and V and J calls were adopted from that table, with D and trimming inferred from the DNA. Within this sample are roughly 56,000 clones, with 89% of them counted one time only. The ten most abundant clones make up roughly 14% of the sample. Sequencing used PBMCs. The sequence was collected from a woman in her late teens or twenties in good health and CMV-seronegative.

The DNA sequence is TGTGCCAGCAGCTTGGCCGGGAACGAAGAGACCCAGTACTTC. This gives the protein CASSLAGNEETQYF. Recombination connected TRBV5-4 to TRBJ2-5, with TRBD2 perhaps the D gene, on 5 matching bases. The germline V gene (reference sequence) gives CDR1 as SGHNT and CDR2 as YYREEE. Trimming removed 0 bases from V and 3 bases from J, leaving 9 bases between the germline ends. Reading from cysteine to phenylalanine, the CDR3 counts 14 amino acids. The DNA shown is the 42-base CDR3, in frame from base 1.